The 14 T cell receptor beta chains in this list originate from one sample, sequenced in a study of T cells after posttransplantation cyclophosphamide listed by TCRdb under 2016. The library was prepared using the immunoSEQ multiplex PCR assay. TCRdb re-hosts the immuneACCESS table, in-frame sequences only. Its copies lack some clones; in the studies checked, an unresolved V gene accounts for under half of them, and the cause for the rest is not known. For this sample the table gives about 4,700 clones, of which approximately 70% were detected only once. Around 53% of the sample lies in the top ten. The control cohort consisted of 11 patients who had myeloablative marrow transplants with methotrexate plus a calcineurin inhibitor and who were sampled 1 year after transplant. The sample was PBMCs, taken around 290 days after allogeneic stem cell transplant with calcineurin inhibitor and methotrexate. Receptors were obtained from a female patient between 50 and 60 years old who received an allogeneic stem cell transplant from an unrelated donor, was CMV-positive, and had acute and chronic GVHD. Where a transplant has occurred, the graft donor may have supplied some of the T cells.

This clone was found a few times. The V gene is TRBV18, the J gene TRBJ1-1; 8 bases fit TRBD1. Germline V gene data show CDR1 as KGHSH and CDR2 as LQKENI. With 3 bases clipped from V and 0 bases from J, the junction kept 6 bases outside the gene matches. This CDR3 region has 16 residues. This CDR3 is CASSPPDRGLNTEAFF. The CDR3 DNA is TGTGCCAGCTCACCCCCCGACAGGGGATTGAACACTGAAGCTTTCTTT.

This sequence joins TRBV5-4 and TRBJ2-1; 7 bases align to TRBD2. V dropped 0 bases and J dropped 5; count of bases not matched to a gene: 17. The length of the CDR3 is 19 residues. The germline V gene has CDR1 SGHNT and CDR2 YYREEE (reference sequence). CDR3 sequence reads: CASSLGGGLGLPPHNEQFF. Here the CDR3 DNA reads TGTGCCAGCAGCTTGGGGGGGGGTCTTGGCTTACCCCCGCACAATGAGCAGTTCTTC.

The chain couples TRBV19 to TRBJ1-5; 10 bases agree with TRBD1. Unmatched junction bases numbered 8, after V lost 8 bases and J lost 7 bases. The CDR3 covers 14 residues. The germline gives CDR1 LNHDA, CDR2 SQIVND (reference sequence). As DNA, the CDR3 is TGTGCCAGTTGGGACAGGGGAGTAGGGCAGCCCCAGCATTTT. Translating it yields CASWDRGVGQPQHF.

V and J are TRBV7-9 and TRBJ2-5; TRBD1 might be the D (6 bases). The CDR3 runs 15 residues. Germline V gene lookup returns CDR1 SEHNR and CDR2 FQNEAQ (reference sequence). Trimming removed 1 base at V and 5 bases at J, with 14 bases between. The CDR3 DNA reads TGTGCCAGCAGCTTAGGGGGGACACGCCGGGAGACCCAGTACTTC. Encoded protein: CASSLGGTRRETQYF.

The chain couples TRBV6-5 to TRBJ2-3, with 15 nucleotides matching TRBD2. CDR3 length equals 15 residues. V was clipped by 5 bases and J by 8 bases; unmatched bases: 5. The germline gives CDR1 MNHEY, CDR2 SVGAGI. CDR3 bases: TGTGCCAGCAGTACCGGGACTAGCGGGGGGCGTACGCAGTATTTT. It is translated as CASSTGTSGGRTQYF.

The rearrangement uses TRBV9 and TRBJ1-2; 10 bases are a match to TRBD1. Per the germline V gene, CDR1 is SGDLS and CDR2 is YYNGEE. The CDR3 sequence is 13 residues long. The V gene end was trimmed by 7 bases and the J gene end by 5 bases; junction bases not matched to a gene: 5. The CDR3 nucleotides are TGTGCCAGCGGACAGGGGGATCGTTATGGCTACACCTTC. Its protein is CASGQGDRYGYTF.

By share, this clone ranks as medium-sized. The chain joins TRBV6-4 to TRBJ2-4; 7 positions agree with TRBD1. Germline V gives CDR1 MRHNA, CDR2 SNTAGT. The length of the CDR3 is 17 residues. V gave up 4 bases and J gave up 3 bases; unmatched junction bases: 12. DNA for the CDR3: TGTGCCAGCAGTGTCCCCCAGGACAGGTCCGGCAAAAACATTCAGTACTTC. Translated: CASSVPQDRSGKNIQYF.

This clone has a handful of counts. V is TRBV7-1 and J is TRBJ1-1; D is ambiguous. TRBV7-1 carries the ORF label, with uncertain function. CDR3 length: 11 residues. Deletions cut 4 bases from V and 5 bases from J, with 5 bases between. In nucleotides, the CDR3 is TGTGCCAGCAGCTACAGTACTGAAGCTTTCTTT. Translation gives CASSYSTEAFF.

This sequence joins TRBV2 and TRBJ2-3; 7 bases fit TRBD2. The V gene's germline CDR1 is SNHLY and CDR2 FYNNEI. The CDR3 spans 14 residues. J gave up 4 bases and V 8 bases, and 9 bases lay outside the gene matches. CDR3 sequence (DNA): TGTGCCAGCTATGAGGGAGGGGTCCCAGATACGCAGTATTTT. Translating gives CASYEGGVPDTQYF.

The V call is TRBV6-5, the J call TRBJ1-4, with D hard to call. V dropped 3 bases and J dropped 6 bases, with 14 bases sitting between them. Germline CDR1 MNHEY, CDR2 SVGAGI. This CDR3 has 15 amino acids. The CDR3 sequence: CASSYRSEYDEKLFF. The CDR3 DNA reads TGTGCCAGCAGTTATCGTAGCGAGTACGATGAAAAACTGTTTTTT.

The table lists this clone with a few counts. This chain joins TRBV5-1 and TRBJ2-3; D possibly corresponds to TRBD2 (5 bases). The germline V gene has CDR1 SGHRS and CDR2 YFSETQ. Trimming pared 2 bases from V and 0 bases from J, leaving 7 bases between. This CDR3 has 14 amino acids. The DNA for the CDR3 is TGCGCCAGCAGCTTTAGCGAGAGCACAGATACGCAGTATTTT. Residues: CASSFSESTDTQYF.

The rearrangement joins TRBV2 to TRBJ1-5; 7 nucleotides match TRBD1. The CDR3 extends over 15 amino acids. Germline lookup yields CDR1 SNHLY and CDR2 FYNNEI. Trimming took 7 bases from V and 3 from J; bases not matched to a gene: 9. Written as DNA, the CDR3 is TGTGCCAGCACTCCGGACAGGTTCGACAATCAGCCCCAGCATTTT. It yields the protein CASTPDRFDNQPQHF. The full variable domain, completed using reference TRBV2 and TRBJ1-5, is EPEVTQTPSHQVTQMGQEVILRCVPISNHLYFYWYRQILGQKVEFLVSFYNNEISEKSEIFDDQFSVERPDGSNFTLKIRSTKLEDSAMYFCASTPDRFDNQPQHFGDGTRLSIL.

The chain's CDR3 is CATSGSSNYLPEHEQYF. In nucleotides, the CDR3 is TGTGCCACCAGCGGCAGCTCGAACTACCTCCCGGAGCACGAGCAGTACTTC. The chain carries TRBV15 and TRBJ2-7; D unclear. The CDR3 consists of 17 residues. CDR1 and CDR2 from the germline V gene are LNHNV and YYDKDF (reference sequence). Trimming removed 5 bases at V and 5 bases at J, with 25 bases between. The full variable domain, its missing parts supplied by reference TRBV15 and TRBJ2-7, is DAMVIQNPRYQVTQFGKPVTLSCSQTLNHNVMYWYQQKSSQAPKLLFHYYDKDFNNEADTPDNFQSRRPNTSFCFLDIRSPGLGDTAMYLCATSGSSNYLPEHEQYFGPGTRLTVT.

The V and J genes are TRBV28 and TRBJ2-5, with TRBD1 identical over 10 bases. The V gene's germline CDR1 is MDHEN and CDR2 SYDVKM. This CDR3 is built from 17 residues. V was clipped by 0 bases and J by 4 bases; unmatched bases: 8. CDR3 protein: CASSLWKGTGAGETQYF. In nucleotides, the CDR3 is TGTGCCAGCAGTTTATGGAAGGGGACAGGGGCAGGAGAGACCCAGTACTTC.